This T cell receptor beta chain was sequenced in a study of early T cells in non-severe SARS-CoV-2 infection. On the study more broadly: Sequenced material consisted of bulk RNA (from unsorted whole blood), and chains were unpaired. Findings of the study overall: Missing private and CD4 specificities, VDJdb matching favored anti-spike CD8 responses.

Individual cDNA molecules were tagged with unique molecular identifiers, the study reported. MiXCR, applied by TCRdb to the 5' RACE reads, yields one record per CDR3 protein. The profile shows about 83,000 distinct CDR3 sequences, about 12% of them singletons. This clonotype was recorded many times. Its antigen is still unknown. The CDR3 has 17 residues. CDR1 LNHNV and CDR2 YYDKDF come from the germline V gene (reference sequence). The germline V and J ends were trimmed by 0 bases and 2 bases, with 16 bases remaining between them. This chain uses TRBV15 with TRBJ2-5, with D tentatively TRBD1 (5 bases). This clonotype was obtained from an adult who was a healthcare worker with PCR-confirmed SARS-CoV-2 infection or an uninfected control (not recorded which). Sequencing input: whole blood. The CDR3 loop reads CATSRDLDSWNQETQYF. The CDR3 DNA follows: TGTGCCACCAGCAGAGACCTCGACAGTTGGAATCAAGAGACCCAGTACTTC. Using reference TRBV15 and TRBJ2-5 for the parts outside the CDR3, the full variable domain is DAMVIQNPRYQVTQFGKPVTLSCSQTLNHNVMYWYQQKSSQAPKLLFHYYDKDFNNEADTPDNFQSRRPNTSFCFLDIRSPGLGDTAMYLCATSRDLDSWNQETQYFGPGTRLLVL.